The table lists the clone carrying this T cell receptor beta chain with a count of one. The sort gate was single viable CD3+CD4+CD8-CD45RO+ cells for memory CD4+ T cells. Positive selection with CD4 microbeads enriched total CD4+ T cells. The data are from a study of memory CD4+ T cells and cytomegalovirus serostatus. At the level of the study: Donors were healthy Belgian adults, 8 to 10 CMV seropositive and 24 seronegative.

Here immunoSEQ multiplex PCR was the method, and the copy in TCRdb shows in-frame clones only, minus some. The table records some 80,000 clones, approximately 80% of them present only once. Germline V CDR1 and CDR2: SNHLY, FYNNEI. The CDR3 spans 14 residues. Trimming removed 4 bases from V and 6 bases from J, with 15 bases in between. Sequences were obtained from memory CD4+ T cells from blood. The chain uses TRBV2 and TRBJ1-1; D is uncertain. This receptor was taken from an adult in good health and CMV-seronegative. The CDR3 reads CASSVRAESAEAFF. Here the CDR3 DNA reads TGTGCCAGCAGTGTGAGGGCGGAGTCGGCTGAAGCTTTCTTT.